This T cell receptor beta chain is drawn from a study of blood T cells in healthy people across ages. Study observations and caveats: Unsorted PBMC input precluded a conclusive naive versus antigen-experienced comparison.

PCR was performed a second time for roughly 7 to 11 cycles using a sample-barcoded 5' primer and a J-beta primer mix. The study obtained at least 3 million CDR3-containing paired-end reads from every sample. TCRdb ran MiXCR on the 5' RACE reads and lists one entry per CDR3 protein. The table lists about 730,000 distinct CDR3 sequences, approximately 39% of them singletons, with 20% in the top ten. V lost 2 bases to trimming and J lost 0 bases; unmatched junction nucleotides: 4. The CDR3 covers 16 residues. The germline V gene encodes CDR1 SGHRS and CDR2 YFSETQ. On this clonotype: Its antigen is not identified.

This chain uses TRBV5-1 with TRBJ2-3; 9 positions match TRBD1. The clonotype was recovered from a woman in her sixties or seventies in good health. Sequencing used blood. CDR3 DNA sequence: TGCGCCAGCAGCTTAGGGGGACAGGGTAGCACAGATACGCAGTATTTT. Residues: CASSLGGQGSTDTQYF.